Reported below is one T cell receptor (beta chain). Its target is not known. This record comes from a study of monozygotic twins with cystic fibrosis. Study-level findings and limits: Nucleotide-identical clonotype sharing was significantly higher within monozygotic CF twin pairs than between unrelated CF individuals. In 13 of 16 pairs, V gene usage was closest to the co-twin's.

Trimming stripped 3 bases from V and 6 bases from J, with 9 bases between. The germline gives CDR1 KGHSH, CDR2 LQKENI. The CDR3 contains 12 residues. The protocol was immunoSEQ multiplex PCR, while the TCRdb copy is restricted to in-frame clones and leaves out a portion. The sample contains about 29,000 clones, just under 85% of which appear only once. V gene TRBV18 combines with J gene TRBJ2-7; no reliable D call. What was sequenced was blood. The source is a girl aged 2 to 10 with cystic fibrosis. The CDR3 loop is CASSPRASEQYF. In nucleotides, the CDR3 is TGTGCCAGCTCACCGCGAGCTTCCGAGCAGTACTTC.